This TCR beta chain was identified in a study of T cells in Graves' hyperthyroidism and ophthalmopathy. On the study more broadly: Pretreatment peripheral blood was obtained at initial diagnosis.

Those patients with uncontrolled infection, other autoimmune disease, pregnancy or lactation were excluded. The PBMCs studied were ones that came from roughly 9.4 ml fresh peripheral blood. The germline V gene has CDR1 SQVTM and CDR2 ANQGSEA. The CDR3 has 12 amino acids. V lost 5 bases to trimming and J lost 4 bases; unmatched junction nucleotides: 4. Study results and limitations: Most clonotypes expanded in thyroid above 0.001 were likewise present in blood.

The table lists this clonotype with many counts. Its antigen is currently unknown. Amplified regions were TCR beta CDR3 sequences from RNA transcripts. First-round RT-PCR with HTBI primers amplified the TCR CDR3 region. A single record per CDR3 protein comes from TCRdb applying MiXCR to the multiplex PCR reads. Of under 400,000 distinct CDR3 sequences listed, around 15% are singletons. The material sequenced was blood. This sequence originates from a woman in her sixties with Graves' ophthalmopathy. The chain is built from TRBV29-1 and TRBJ2-7; 8 bases are shared with TRBD2. The CDR3 DNA reads TGCAGCGTTCCCAGCGGGAGATACGAGCAGTACTTC. It is translated as CSVPSGRYEQYF.